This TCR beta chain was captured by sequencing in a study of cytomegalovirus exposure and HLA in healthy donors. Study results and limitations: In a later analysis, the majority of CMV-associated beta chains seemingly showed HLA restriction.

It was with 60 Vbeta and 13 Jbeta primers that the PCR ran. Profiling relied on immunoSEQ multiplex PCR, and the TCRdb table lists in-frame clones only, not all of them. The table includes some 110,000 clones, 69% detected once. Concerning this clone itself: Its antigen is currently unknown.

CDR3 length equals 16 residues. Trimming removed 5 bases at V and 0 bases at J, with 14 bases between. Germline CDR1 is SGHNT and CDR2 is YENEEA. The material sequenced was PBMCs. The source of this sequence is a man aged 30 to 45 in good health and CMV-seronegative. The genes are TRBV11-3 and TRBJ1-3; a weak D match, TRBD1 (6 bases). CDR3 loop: CASSHPGHLSGNTIYF. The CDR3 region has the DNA TGTGCCAGCAGCCATCCGGGACACCTCTCTGGAAACACCATATATTTT.